Shown below are 25 T cell receptor beta chains from a single sample sequenced in a study of cytomegalovirus exposure and HLA in healthy donors. Sequencing was performed with immunoSEQ multiplex PCR; in TCRdb, only in-frame clones are kept and a portion is missing. In the table there are roughly 350,000 clones, roughly 90% of which are singletons. Sequencing was performed on PBMCs. Receptors originate from a woman under 30 in good health and CMV-seronegative.

This clone was detected a few times. The chain is built from TRBV5-1 and TRBJ2-3; D might be TRBD2 (5 bases). Germline V CDR1 and CDR2: SGHRS, YFSETQ. The CDR3 covers 15 residues. V lost 5 bases and J 2 bases, leaving 15 bases between the germline ends. This chain's CDR3 is CASSQAEPSTDTQYF. In nucleotides, the CDR3 is TGCGCCAGCAGTCAAGCGGAGCCATCCACAGATACGCAGTATTTT.

This chain connects TRBV7-2 to TRBJ2-3; D not resolved. The V and J ends lost 0 bases and 2 bases respectively, with 9 bases between them. Germline loops: CDR1 SGHTA, CDR2 FQGNSA. The CDR3 consists of 15 residues. The CDR3: CASSLAYQFTDTQYF. In nucleotides, the CDR3 is TGTGCCAGCAGCTTAGCGTACCAGTTCACAGATACGCAGTATTTT.

The chain has TRBV11-1 and TRBJ2-7; the match to TRBD2 covers 11 bases. This CDR3 has 13 amino acids. V dropped 6 bases and J dropped 8; count of bases not matched to a gene: 6. Germline V CDR1 and CDR2: SGHAT, FQDESV (reference sequence). Here the CDR3 DNA reads TGTGCCAGCAGACTAGCGGGAGAAGCGCAGCAGTACTTC. It codes for CASRLAGEAQQYF.

The chain links TRBV15 to TRBJ2-7; TRBD1 might be the D (6 bases). This CDR3 has 14 residues. V was trimmed by 0 bases and J by 1 base, leaving 7 bases between them. Germline V gene lookup returns CDR1 LNHNV and CDR2 YYDKDF (reference sequence). CDR3 loop: CATSRDQGSYEQYF. CDR3 coding DNA: TGTGCCACCAGCAGAGATCAGGGGTCCTACGAGCAGTACTTC.

The chain recombines TRBV28 with TRBJ2-1; 9 bases align to TRBD2. Germline V gives CDR1 MDHEN, CDR2 SYDVKM. The CDR3 is 17 amino acids. With V trimmed by 5 bases and J by 8 bases, 16 bases remained unmatched. CDR3 sequence reads: CASSPQRGGRGIDEQFF. CDR3 coding DNA: TGTGCCAGCAGTCCGCAACGGGGCGGGAGGGGTATCGATGAGCAGTTCTTC. The full variable domain, completed using reference TRBV28 and TRBJ2-1, is DVKVTQSSRYLVKRTGEKVFLECVQDMDHENMFWYRQDPGLGLRLIYFSYDVKMKEKGDIPEGYSVSREKKERFSLILESASTNQTSMYLCASSPQRGGRGIDEQFFGPGTRLTVL.

The V call is TRBV1, the J call TRBJ1-1; the table's D call of TRBD1 was not tested on the DNA. TRBV1 is given as a pseudogene. The CDR3 contains 18 residues. DNA of the CDR3: TGCACCAGCAGCCAAGACCCGGGACAGGGGGCCGGAGACACTGAAGCTTTCTTT. It yields the protein CTSSQDPGQGAGDTEAFF.

The V call is TRBV9, the J call TRBJ1-2, with D perhaps TRBD1 (6 bases). Germline V gene data show CDR1 as SGDLS and CDR2 as YYNGEE. V was pared by 0 bases and J by 4 bases, with 19 bases between. There are 17 residues in the CDR3. The CDR3 loop is CASSVDRDGRRSYGYTF. The CDR3 region has the DNA TGTGCCAGCAGCGTAGACAGGGATGGCCGCCGCTCCTATGGCTACACCTTC.

The rearrangement links TRBV27 to TRBJ1-2; 10 bases match TRBD1. V was pared by 8 bases and J by 5 bases, with 5 bases of the junction left unmatched. The V gene's germline CDR1 is MNHEY and CDR2 SMNVEV (reference sequence). CDR3 length equals 13 residues. The CDR3 reads CASGPGQGYGYTF. The CDR3 DNA is TGTGCCAGCGGACCGGGACAGGGGTATGGCTACACCTTC.

This clone was picked up a small number of times. This sequence joins TRBV21-1 and TRBJ1-4; the D call of TRBD1 is as the table states it, not checked on the DNA. TRBV21-1 is noted as a pseudogene. CDR3 length equals 15 residues. The CDR3 reads CASSTRQDARGKLFF. CDR3 coding DNA: TGTGCCAGCAGCACTCGACAGGACGCACGGGGAAAACTGTTTTTT.

The rearrangement links TRBV13 to TRBJ1-4; D is ambiguous. Trimming left V 1 base short and J 8 bases short, with 11 bases between. The CDR3 covers 14 residues. The V gene's germline CDR1 is PRHDT and CDR2 FYEKMQ (reference sequence). The CDR3 DNA reads TGTGCCAGCAGCTTAGTCTCAGGATCCGAAAAACTGTTTTTT. Translation gives CASSLVSGSEKLFF.

The chain has TRBV18 and TRBJ2-7; TRBD1 aligns across 9 bases. This CDR3 region has 14 residues. The V and J ends lost 0 bases and 9 bases, in that order; junction bases with no gene match: 6. Per germline, CDR1 KGHSH and CDR2 LQKENI. This chain's CDR3 is CASSPPTGGARQYF. As DNA, the CDR3 is TGTGCCAGCTCACCACCAACAGGGGGCGCAAGGCAGTACTTC.

This chain joins TRBV30 and TRBJ1-2; tentatively, D is TRBD1 (5 bases). Trimming shortened V by 3 bases and J by 8 bases, and 13 bases separated the two germline ends. Germline V gene sequence: CDR1 GTSNPN, CDR2 SVGIG (reference sequence). The CDR3 is 12 residues long. CDR3 amino acids: CAWRRPGGGYTF. In DNA, the CDR3 is TGTGCCTGGAGAAGACCCGGGGGGGGCTACACCTTC.

The chain links TRBV6-6 to TRBJ2-3, with 11 bases that match TRBD1. The V gene's germline CDR1 is MNHNY and CDR2 SVGAGI (reference sequence). Trimming at V came to 10 bases and at J to 5 bases, leaving 8 bases not matched to a gene. The CDR3 is made up of 14 amino acids. The CDR3 coding sequence is TGTGCCACCGACCCGGGACAGGGGGAAGATACGCAGTATTTT. Translating gives CATDPGQGEDTQYF.

The rearrangement links TRBV2 to TRBJ2-1; 8 positions agree with TRBD2. The CDR3 extends over 16 amino acids. CDR1 is SNHLY and CDR2 is FYNNEI in the germline V gene. V gave up 6 bases and J gave up 2 bases; unmatched junction bases: 9. CDR3 in amino acids: CASSRDSGGTYNEQFF. CDR3 DNA: TGTGCCAGCAGCCGTGATTCGGGAGGGACCTACAATGAGCAGTTCTTC.

The rearrangement uses TRBV27 and TRBJ1-1; possibly TRBD1 for D (5 bases). Germline-derived CDR1 and CDR2 are MNHEY and SMNVEV (reference sequence). V lost 2 bases and J lost 1, with 11 bases in between. The CDR3 runs 15 residues. CDR3 bases: TGTGCCAGCAGTTTAGCCCAGGGCGGGAACACTGAAGCTTTCTTT. This encodes CASSLAQGGNTEAFF.

This clone has only one observation. The rearrangement joins TRBV6-5 to TRBJ1-4, with 7 bases matching TRBD1. V shed 6 bases, J shed 4 bases, and the junction held 5 bases outside the gene matches. CDR1 and CDR2 (germline): MNHEY, SVGAGI. This CDR3 spans 14 amino acids. The CDR3 spells CASRPGQFNEKLFF. The CDR3 nucleotides are TGTGCCAGCAGGCCGGGACAGTTTAATGAAAAACTGTTTTTT.

This clone turned up a few times. The chain links TRBV18 to TRBJ2-7; a weak D match, TRBD1 (6 bases). Germline CDR1 KGHSH, CDR2 LQKENI. The CDR3 length is 13 residues. The V end was cut by 8 bases, the J end by 3 bases, with 14 bases between. This CDR3 is CASMDSRDYEQYF. CDR3 nucleotide sequence: TGTGCCAGCATGGACAGCCGAGACTACGAGCAGTACTTC.

This clone was recorded only once. The genes are TRBV7-2 and TRBJ2-3; 8 bases match TRBD1. Germline V gene lookup returns CDR1 SGHTA and CDR2 FQGNSA. V shed 5 bases and J 0 bases; nucleotides not matched to a gene: 4. The CDR3 contains 15 residues. The DNA of the CDR3 is TGTGCCAGCAGCCTATGGACAGGGAGCACAGATACGCAGTATTTT. Translated: CASSLWTGSTDTQYF. Full variable domain (outside the CDR3, taken from reference TRBV7-2 and TRBJ2-3): GAGVSQSPSNKVTEKGKDVELRCDPISGHTALYWYRQSLGQGLEFLIYFQGNSAPDKSGLPSDRFSAERTGGSVSTLTIQRTQQEDSAVYLCASSLWTGSTDTQYFGPGTRLTVL.

The chain joins TRBV12-5 to TRBJ2-7; TRBD2 agrees at 14 bases. CDR1 is LGHNT, CDR2 FRNRAP, per germline. V shed 7 bases and J 4 bases; nucleotides not matched to a gene: 3. This CDR3 contains 14 residues. The CDR3, as DNA: TGTGCTAGTGCCGGGACTAGCGGGAGTTACGAGCAGTACTTC. The encoded protein is CASAGTSGSYEQYF.

The chain employs TRBV13 and TRBJ1-2, with 8 bases lining up with TRBD1. The germline V gene encodes CDR1 PRHDT and CDR2 FYEKMQ (reference sequence). This CDR3 is built from 15 residues. After removal of 0 bases from V and 3 bases from J, the junction contained 3 bases not matched to a gene. The CDR3 sequence: CASSLGQGAYYGYTF. The CDR3 DNA follows: TGTGCCAGCAGCTTAGGGCAGGGGGCCTACTATGGCTACACCTTC.

This sequence joins TRBV25-1 and TRBJ2-3, with 7 bases matching TRBD2. Germline trimming cut 2 bases from V and 3 bases from J; bases unmatched to any gene: 8. Germline CDR1 and CDR2: MGHDK and SYGVNS. The CDR3 runs to 16 residues. The CDR3 loop is CASSEPRLAPTDTQYF. CDR3 bases: TGTGCCAGCAGTGAACCCCGACTAGCACCAACAGATACGCAGTATTTT.

The chain recombines TRBV5-4 with TRBJ2-7, with 10 nucleotides matching TRBD2. The CDR3 contains 17 residues. With V trimmed by 2 bases and J by 3 bases, 11 bases remained unmatched. From germline, CDR1 is SGHNT and CDR2 YYREEE (reference sequence). DNA of the CDR3: TGTGCCAGCAGCTTTCTAGCGGGAGACCGAACCCACTACGAGCAGTACTTC. Amino acid sequence: CASSFLAGDRTHYEQYF.

V usage is TRBV2 and J usage is TRBJ1-2; D may be TRBD1 (5 bases). V lost 6 bases and J lost 8, with 13 bases in between. This CDR3 has 12 residues. CDR1 and CDR2 from the germline V gene are SNHLY and FYNNEI. In DNA, the CDR3 is TGTGCCAGCAGCGGGGGTCGTGGAGGCTACACCTTC. This gives the protein CASSGGRGGYTF.

This rearrangement joins TRBV7-3 to TRBJ2-1; 14 bases line up with TRBD2. V lost 4 bases, J lost 3 bases, and 17 bases stayed unmatched. This CDR3 has 21 amino acids. Looked up from germline, CDR1 is SGHTA and CDR2 is FQGTGA. The CDR3 protein is CASSYPPGGTSGSEDYNEQFF. CDR3 in DNA: TGTGCCAGCAGCTACCCCCCGGGCGGGACTAGCGGGAGTGAGGACTACAATGAGCAGTTCTTC.

The rearrangement joins TRBV11-2 to TRBJ1-5, with 8 nucleotides matching TRBD1. The CDR3 contains 15 residues. Germline-derived CDR1 and CDR2 are SGHAT and FQNNGV. The junction had 4 bases not matched to a gene; V was cut back by 5 bases and J by 1 base. CDR3 nucleotide sequence: TGTGCCAGCAGCACTGGGACAGGAAGCAATCAGCCCCAGCATTTT. Encoded protein: CASSTGTGSNQPQHF.